Shown below are 20 T cell receptor beta chains from a single sample sequenced in a study of cytomegalovirus exposure and HLA in healthy donors. The study ran its PCR with 60 Vbeta and 13 Jbeta primers. Sequencing used immunoSEQ multiplex PCR; TCRdb keeps in-frame clones, though not all of them. The sample includes over 100,000 clones, approximately 74% seen only once; the top ten take roughly 7%. Material: PBMCs. Every receptor here comes from a male donor in good health and CMV-seronegative.

The V call is TRBV2, the J call TRBJ2-1, with D maybe TRBD2 (6 bases). Germline values: CDR1 SNHLY, CDR2 FYNNEI. V was cut by 3 bases and J by 0 bases, with 12 bases left in between. The CDR3 loop spans 16 amino acids. CDR3 region: CASSEQRASSYNEQFF. CDR3 bases: TGTGCCAGCAGTGAGCAGCGGGCGAGCTCCTACAATGAGCAGTTCTTC. The whole variable domain, remainder taken from reference TRBV2 and TRBJ2-1, is EPEVTQTPSHQVTQMGQEVILRCVPISNHLYFYWYRQILGQKVEFLVSFYNNEISEKSEIFDDQFSVERPDGSNFTLKIRSTKLEDSAMYFCASSEQRASSYNEQFFGPGTRLTVL.

The rearrangement uses TRBV7-6 and TRBJ2-5; TRBD2 aligns across 7 bases. CDR3 length equals 13 residues. The germline V gene encodes CDR1 SGHVS and CDR2 FNYEAQ. V lost 7 bases and J lost 4; bases outside the gene matches: 6. CDR3 coding DNA: TGTGCCAGCACCTCGGGAGGACGAGAGACCCAGTACTTC. Encoded protein: CASTSGGRETQYF.

This chain links TRBV11-2 with TRBJ2-6, with TRBD1 as a possible D gene (6 bases). This CDR3 spans 17 amino acids. The germline gives CDR1 SGHAT, CDR2 FQNNGV. V was trimmed by 4 bases and J by 0 bases, leaving 13 bases between them. For the CDR3, the DNA is TGTGCCAGCAGCTCCCAGGGACAAAGCTCTGGGGCCAACGTCCTGACTTTC. Its translation: CASSSQGQSSGANVLTF.

DNA of the CDR3: TGTGCCGCCGATGGGGGGAGGGATCAGCCCCAGCATTTT. This sequence encodes CAADGGRDQPQHF. The chain is built from TRBV30 and TRBJ1-5; TRBD1 might be the D (5 bases). The length of the CDR3 is 13 residues. The germline CDR1 and CDR2 sequences are GTSNPN and SVGIG (reference sequence). Trimming took 8 bases from V and 5 from J, leaving 16 bases between them.

The chain has TRBV6-5 and TRBJ2-7, with D maybe TRBD1 (6 bases). The V gene's germline CDR1 is MNHEY and CDR2 SVGAGI. The CDR3 runs to 14 residues. V dropped 6 bases and J dropped 1 base, with 13 bases sitting between them. The CDR3 here is CASRYTGSSYEQYF. CDR3 bases: TGTGCCAGCAGATACACAGGGTCGTCCTACGAGCAGTACTTC.

This chain joins TRBV29-1 and TRBJ2-5, with D possibly being TRBD1 (7 bases). Between the trimmed V and J ends, which lost 4 bases and 4 bases, there was a span of 10 bases. Looked up from germline, CDR1 is SQVTM and CDR2 is ANQGSEA. The CDR3 contains 12 residues. The CDR3 loop reads CSVAQGGETQYF. CDR3 nucleotides: TGCAGCGTTGCTCAGGGGGGAGAGACCCAGTACTTC.

This chain uses TRBV28 with TRBJ1-5; TRBD1 matches at 7 bases. Germline assignment: CDR1 MDHEN and CDR2 SYDVKM. J was trimmed by 4 bases and V by 6 bases; bases with no gene match: 6. The CDR3 is 14 residues long. The DNA for the CDR3 is TGTGCCAGCAGCCTAAGACAGGGTAATCAGCCCCAGCATTTT. This codes for CASSLRQGNQPQHF.

This clone was seen more than once but under ten times. The chain joins TRBV7-3 to TRBJ2-1; possible D gene TRBD2, 6 bases. Between the trimmed V and J ends, which lost 2 bases and 7 bases, there was a span of 18 bases. This CDR3 has 16 amino acids. Germline values: CDR1 SGHTA, CDR2 FQGTGA. CDR3 loop: CASSLFSGGTSNEQFF. In DNA form, the CDR3 reads TGTGCCAGCAGCTTATTTAGCGGAGGAACTTCTAATGAGCAGTTCTTC.

This clone was counted between two and nine times. The chain combines TRBV30 with TRBJ1-6; D is undetermined. Trimming shortened V by 0 bases and J by 4 bases, and 4 bases separated the two germline ends. The CDR3 is made up of 13 amino acids. CDR1 GTSNPN and CDR2 SVGIG come from the germline V gene (reference sequence). In DNA, the CDR3 is TGTGCCTGGAGTGTATCGTATAATTCACCCCTCCACTTT. Translating gives CAWSVSYNSPLHF.

The chain uses TRBV28 and TRBJ2-7; TRBD2 matches 14 bases. This CDR3 has 21 residues. J lost 1 base, V lost 3 bases, and 17 bases had no gene match. CDR1 is MDHEN and CDR2 is SYDVKM in the germline V gene. The DNA of the CDR3 is TGTGCCAGCAGTTTCCCCATACCGGGACTAGCGGGAGATAGTACGTCCTACGAGCAGTACTTC. It yields the protein CASSFPIPGLAGDSTSYEQYF.

This chain joins TRBV9 and TRBJ2-7; no reliable D call. V lost 3 bases and J lost 0, with 13 bases in between. The V gene's germline CDR1 is SGDLS and CDR2 YYNGEE. CDR3 length: 15 residues. The CDR3 bases are TGTGCCAGCAGCGCGTACTACGGTAGCTCCTACGAGCAGTACTTC. It codes for CASSAYYGSSYEQYF.

This clone turned up a few times. The chain links TRBV12-2 to TRBJ1-1. TRBV12-2 is a pseudogene locus. The CDR3 runs to 12 residues. CDR3 in DNA: TGTGCAAGTCGCTTCCGGGAGGCGGAAGCTTTCTTT. Translating it yields CASRFREAEAFF.

The rearrangement links TRBV19 to TRBJ1-3; 7 bases agree with TRBD1. Germline lookup yields CDR1 LNHDA and CDR2 SQIVND (reference sequence). This CDR3 has 16 amino acids. J gave up 0 bases and V 5 bases, and 7 bases lay outside the gene matches. In DNA, the CDR3 is TGTGCCAGTAGTCTAGGACAGGACAGCTCTGGAAACACCATATATTTT. This sequence encodes CASSLGQDSSGNTIYF.

This clone has a single count. Written as DNA, the CDR3 is TGTGCCAGCAGTTGGACTAGCGGGGGGGGGAATGAGCAGTTCTTC. Translation: CASSWTSGGGNEQFF. This sequence joins TRBV27 and TRBJ2-1; 15 bases align to TRBD2. Germline V lookup: CDR1 MNHEY, CDR2 SMNVEV (reference sequence). The CDR3 has 15 amino acids. Trimming removed 4 bases from V and 7 bases from J; junction bases left unmatched: 2.

This clone appeared once. The rearrangement uses TRBV2 and TRBJ2-6, with D perhaps TRBD1 (6 bases). The V end lost 7 bases, the J end lost 0 bases, and 16 bases lay between the germline ends. This CDR3 is built from 17 residues. Germline V gene data show CDR1 as SNHLY and CDR2 as FYNNEI. For the CDR3, the DNA is TGTGCCAGCAACAAGGACAGATTAATCTCTGGGGCCAACGTCCTGACTTTC. Its translation is CASNKDRLISGANVLTF.

In its sample, this clone was seen a few times. The genes are TRBV20-1 and TRBJ1-1; D remains unclear. This CDR3 region has 11 residues. CDR1 and CDR2 from the germline V gene are DFQATT and SNEGSKA (reference sequence). Trimming stripped 5 bases from V and 8 bases from J, with 12 bases between. CDR3 sequence (DNA): TGCAGTGCTGGACGGTCGGGAGAAGCTTTCTTT. It is translated as CSAGRSGEAFF.

The chain joins TRBV4-3 to TRBJ1-5; the D is unclear. V lost 0 bases and J lost 5, with 5 bases in between. CDR1 and CDR2 from the germline V gene are LGHNA and YSLEER. The CDR3 sequence is 13 residues long. CDR3 nucleotide sequence: TGCGCCAGCAGCCAAGAGAGGTATCAGCCCCAGCATTTT. This encodes CASSQERYQPQHF.

The DNA of the CDR3 is TGCGCCAGCAGCCAAGATTGGGACAGGGGACCGGGGGCCCAGTACTTC. Translated: CASSQDWDRGPGAQYF. The chain is built from TRBV4-3 and TRBJ2-5, with 10 positions matching TRBD1. CDR3 length: 16 residues. V lost 0 bases and J lost 9; bases outside the gene matches: 10. CDR1 is LGHNA and CDR2 is YSLEER in the germline V gene.

The chain joins TRBV2 to TRBJ1-1; D gene unclear. The germline CDR1 and CDR2 sequences are SNHLY and FYNNEI. The CDR3 is 14 amino acids. V was clipped by 7 bases and J by 2 bases, with 14 bases between them. The CDR3 DNA follows: TGTGCCAGCACGAGGAGGGCCCATAACACTGAAGCTTTCTTT. Translation gives CASTRRAHNTEAFF.

A note on this clone: The junction differs from germline at one of its ends, possibly a read error. The chain combines TRBV7-7 with TRBJ2-5, with 8 bases fitting TRBD2. Germline-derived CDR1 and CDR2 are SSHAT and FNYEAQ (reference sequence). The CDR3 has 14 amino acids. CDR3 sequence: CASSFGGGGETQYF. The CDR3 region has the DNA TGTGCTAGCAGCTTCGGGGGGGGAGGAGAGACCCAGTACTTC. Supplemented by reference TRBV7-7 and TRBJ2-5, the full variable domain reads GAGVSQSPRYKVTKRGQDVTLRCDPISSHATLYWYQQALGQGPEFLTYFNYEAQPDKSGLPSDRFSAERPEGSISTLTIQRTEQRDSAMYRCASSFGGGGETQYFGPGTRLLVL.